These T cell receptor beta chains were read from a single sample in a study of T cell repertoires in cytomegalovirus infection. TCRdb called the reads again in MiXCR, with one record for every CDR3 protein. The table lists 150,000 to 200,000 distinct CDR3 sequences, roughly 9% of them singletons. Sequencing used PBMCs. These TCRs come from a human donor in good health (CMV status not recorded). Some clones in this sample may be carry-over from other donors' samples. The CDR3 runs from the conserved cysteine through the conserved F or W. The order of the fields is J gene, V gene, CDR3 protein.

j_gene: TRBJ2-4; v_gene: TRBV7-2; CDR3aa: CASSSIAGGGDIQYF
j_gene: TRBJ2-3; v_gene: TRBV12-5; CDR3aa: CASGLGQKPTDTQYF
j_gene: TRBJ2-3; v_gene: TRBV7-2; CDR3aa: CASSSYTDTQYF
j_gene: TRBJ1-4; v_gene: TRBV7-9; CDR3aa: CASSQSSFTSDEKLFF
j_gene: TRBJ2-1; v_gene: TRBV7-2; CDR3aa: CASSSRTANEQFF
j_gene: TRBJ2-7; v_gene: TRBV28; CDR3aa: CASSDQATVEEQYF
j_gene: TRBJ2-3; v_gene: TRBV20-1; CDR3aa: CCASVPSGRDTQYF
j_gene: TRBJ1-4; v_gene: TRBV7-2; CDR3aa: CASSPTSTGGNEKLFF
j_gene: TRBJ2-7; v_gene: TRBV7-2; CDR3aa: CASSLEGPGSYEQYF
j_gene: TRBJ2-3; v_gene: TRBV5-4; CDR3aa: CASSPGGTQYF
j_gene: TRBJ1-1; v_gene: TRBV7-7; CDR3aa: CASSLGGGTTEAFF
j_gene: TRBJ2-1; v_gene: TRBV6-6; CDR3aa: CASSYSGEGAFF
j_gene: TRBJ1-2; v_gene: TRBV28; CDR3aa: CASSPPGTGGEEGNGYTF
j_gene: TRBJ1-2; v_gene: TRBV6-1; CDR3aa: CASSRLGGYEGGYTF
j_gene: TRBJ2-3; v_gene: TRBV4-3; CDR3aa: CASSLQVSGEQDTQYF
j_gene: TRBJ2-3; v_gene: TRBV5-4; CDR3aa: CASSLRGQARTDTQYF
j_gene: TRBJ1-2; v_gene: TRBV7-2; CDR3aa: CASSSRQRSYGYTF
j_gene: TRBJ2-2; v_gene: TRBV7-8; CDR3aa: CASSQGLAGASGTGELFF
j_gene: TRBJ1-1; v_gene: TRBV30; CDR3aa: CAWSQGTVEAFF
j_gene: TRBJ2-7; v_gene: TRBV28; CDR3aa: CASSPNTGTSGSMYEQYF
j_gene: TRBJ1-5; v_gene: TRBV2; CDR3aa: CASRPREALDNQPQHF
j_gene: TRBJ1-1; v_gene: TRBV15; CDR3aa: CATSRALITEAFF
j_gene: TRBJ2-3; v_gene: TRBV7-2; CDR3aa: CASSSSYEGAQYF
j_gene: TRBJ2-3; v_gene: TRBV24-1; CDR3aa: CATSDSLAAGTDTQYF
j_gene: TRBJ2-3; v_gene: TRBV6-2/TRBV6-3; CDR3aa: CASSYYGLAVLDTQYF
j_gene: TRBJ2-5; v_gene: TRBV12-3/TRBV12-4; CDR3aa: CASSFGREETQYF
j_gene: TRBJ1-6; v_gene: TRBV12-3/TRBV12-4; CDR3aa: CASSLKQNNSPLHF
j_gene: TRBJ2-7; v_gene: TRBV10-3; CDR3aa: CAISESKTSGRSYEQYF
j_gene: TRBJ2-4; v_gene: TRBV9; CDR3aa: CASSVGTGITKNIQYF
j_gene: TRBJ2-6; v_gene: TRBV7-2; CDR3aa: CASSLVGGGTGGAGANVLTF
j_gene: TRBJ2-1; v_gene: TRBV5-1; CDR3aa: CASSPVAGGWNEQFF
j_gene: TRBJ1-1; v_gene: TRBV20-1; CDR3aa: CSARDGFRAFF
j_gene: TRBJ2-1; v_gene: TRBV6-4; CDR3aa: CASSDSTSGSNEQFF
j_gene: TRBJ1-2; v_gene: TRBV7-2; CDR3aa: CASSLDSTANYGYTF
j_gene: TRBJ1-2; v_gene: TRBV12-3/TRBV12-4; CDR3aa: CASGSDRDLGGYTF
j_gene: TRBJ2-2; v_gene: TRBV20-1; CDR3aa: CSALHGQANTGELFF
j_gene: TRBJ1-1; v_gene: TRBV20-1; CDR3aa: CSARTDLNTEAFF
j_gene: TRBJ1-1; v_gene: TRBV20-1; CDR3aa: CSAGGTGVTEAFF
j_gene: TRBJ2-5; v_gene: TRBV7-8; CDR3aa: CASSSPSGGETQYF
j_gene: TRBJ2-4; v_gene: TRBV5-6; CDR3aa: CASSRLAKNIQYF
j_gene: TRBJ1-2; v_gene: TRBV7-2; CDR3aa: CASSLQGDGYTF
j_gene: TRBJ2-6; v_gene: TRBV29-1; CDR3aa: CSVMVAGANVLTF
j_gene: TRBJ2-5; v_gene: TRBV24-1; CDR3aa: CATSDHRSSETQYF
j_gene: TRBJ2-1; v_gene: TRBV7-2; CDR3aa: CASSVPTDEQFF
j_gene: TRBJ1-1; v_gene: TRBV9; CDR3aa: CASSDQPTTEAFF
j_gene: TRBJ2-7; v_gene: TRBV12-3/TRBV12-4; CDR3aa: CASSQRTGDEQYF